Listed below are T cell receptor beta chains from one sample, sequenced in a study of CD8 T cells in Susac syndrome. From the immunoSEQ multiplex PCR reads, TCRdb called clonotypes with MiXCR, one entry per CDR3 protein. The sample contains under 200,000 distinct CDR3 sequences, 95% of which appear only once. Sequencing was performed on CD4+ T cells from PBMCs. Every receptor here comes from a human donor in good health. CDR3s include the opening cysteine and the closing phenylalanine or tryptophan.

v_call: TRBV20-1
cdr3_length: 12
cdr3_aa: CSARGGNTEAFF

v_call: TRBV20-1
cdr3_length: 12
cdr3_aa: CSVIRQDYEQYF

v_call: TRBV29-1
cdr3_length: 14
cdr3_aa: CSPWDPRRGTEAFF

v_call: TRBV5-1
cdr3_length: 15
cdr3_aa: CASSLEAGGPDTQYF

v_call: TRBV20-1
cdr3_length: 13
cdr3_aa: CSARDRTTYEQYF

v_call: TRBV20-1
cdr3_length: 14
cdr3_aa: CSVAGAVSYNEQFF

v_call: TRBV7-3
cdr3_length: 15
cdr3_aa: CASRGQGKGTDTQYF

v_call: TRBV28
cdr3_length: 16
cdr3_aa: CASSPPEGAGTDTQYF

v_call: TRBV7-9
cdr3_length: 13
cdr3_aa: CASSLGAENIQYF

v_call: TRBV27
cdr3_length: 15
cdr3_aa: CASSFIGVGSYEQYF

v_call: TRBV4-3
cdr3_length: 15
cdr3_aa: CASSQGQAGWETQYF

v_call: TRBV27
cdr3_length: 14
cdr3_aa: CASSPTGTGGGYTF

v_call: TRBV10-3
cdr3_length: 12
cdr3_aa: CAISDQGAEQFF

v_call: TRBV5-1
cdr3_length: 15
cdr3_aa: CASRSTSGGLNEQFF

v_call: TRBV6-1
cdr3_length: 13
cdr3_aa: CASSLVWEETQYF

v_call: TRBV28
cdr3_length: 13
cdr3_aa: CASSMDGSYGYTF

v_call: TRBV12-3/TRBV12-4
cdr3_length: 15
cdr3_aa: CASSWYRGPSTEAFF

v_call: TRBV9
cdr3_length: 13
cdr3_aa: CASSTGIDYGYTF

v_call: TRBV15
cdr3_length: 13
cdr3_aa: CATSPSSGNTIYF

v_call: TRBV29-1
cdr3_length: 11
cdr3_aa: CSGGNGGGYTF

v_call: TRBV7-8
cdr3_length: 13
cdr3_aa: CASSFTSLDEQFF

v_call: TRBV25-1
cdr3_length: 17
cdr3_aa: CASAHIFGKGSTDTQYF

v_call: TRBV21-1
cdr3_length: 10
cdr3_aa: CATLPTNLHF

v_call: TRBV20-1
cdr3_length: 13
cdr3_aa: CSASQAVNTEAFF

v_call: TRBV15
cdr3_length: 16
cdr3_aa: CATSRGQGAPYNEQFF

v_call: TRBV7-7
cdr3_length: 15
cdr3_aa: CASSPRSTGGYEQYF

v_call: TRBV29-1
cdr3_length: 13
cdr3_aa: CSGEGAFIHEQFF

v_call: TRBV18
cdr3_length: 15
cdr3_aa: CASSPTDRGGTEAFF

v_call: TRBV24-1
cdr3_length: 13
cdr3_aa: CATQGTGANVLTF

v_call: TRBV20-1
cdr3_length: 15
cdr3_aa: CSARETVSGANVLTF

v_call: TRBV29-1
cdr3_length: 15
cdr3_aa: CSVTKTSGSNNEQFF

v_call: TRBV29-1
cdr3_length: 12
cdr3_aa: CSVDSPAETQYF

v_call: TRBV27
cdr3_length: 15
cdr3_aa: CASSLNRGGGGKLFF

v_call: TRBV5-4
cdr3_length: 14
cdr3_aa: CASSFVDSLETQYF

v_call: TRBV29-1
cdr3_length: 12
cdr3_aa: CSISREVGEQFF

v_call: TRBV28
cdr3_length: 15
cdr3_aa: CASSAPGTPLGEQFF

v_call: TRBV20-1
cdr3_length: 14
cdr3_aa: CSARLAGGTDTQYF

v_call: TRBV7-3
cdr3_length: 19
cdr3_aa: CASSSLSGTSGGSYNEQFF

v_call: TRBV29-1
cdr3_length: 11
cdr3_aa: CSVVFPGTQYF

v_call: TRBV28
cdr3_length: 12
cdr3_aa: CASSQENQPQHF

v_call: TRBV18
cdr3_length: 14
cdr3_aa: CASSPPSANEKLFF

v_call: TRBV5-1
cdr3_length: 12
cdr3_aa: CASSSDGNEQFF

v_call: TRBV20-1
cdr3_length: 13
cdr3_aa: CSVPQGGDSGYTF

v_call: TRBV12-3/TRBV12-4
cdr3_length: 17
cdr3_aa: CASSPMAILASADTQYF

v_call: TRBV10-2
cdr3_length: 14
cdr3_aa: CASSEGTGLRKLFF

v_call: TRBV5-1
cdr3_length: 12
cdr3_aa: CASSLASKPQHF

v_call: TRBV15
cdr3_length: 15
cdr3_aa: CATSRDRAGYNEQFF

v_call: TRBV29-1
cdr3_length: 14
cdr3_aa: CSVEESVGVDTQYF

v_call: TRBV6-4
cdr3_length: 15
cdr3_aa: CANATSGATQETQYF

v_call: TRBV20-1
cdr3_length: 14
cdr3_aa: CSARVRQGGYEQYF

v_call: TRBV20-1
cdr3_length: 15
cdr3_aa: CSAKESAGGWDTQYF

v_call: TRBV19
cdr3_length: 11
cdr3_aa: CASNEGDEQFF

v_call: TRBV28
cdr3_length: 13
cdr3_aa: CASATFSTDTQYF

v_call: TRBV29-1
cdr3_length: 11
cdr3_aa: CSVGQQETQYF

v_call: TRBV28
cdr3_length: 15
cdr3_aa: CASSGGDRAYNEQFF

v_call: TRBV6-6
cdr3_length: 13
cdr3_aa: CATSPTSTDTQYF

v_call: TRBV5-6
cdr3_length: 21
cdr3_aa: CASSSYRVTDHPAIWTDTQYF

v_call: TRBV19
cdr3_length: 14
cdr3_aa: CASSRLAGLDEQFF